The present T cell receptor (beta chain) was sequenced within a study of blood T cells in healthy people across ages. A second about 7 to 12 cycle PCR used barcoded and J-beta primers. TCRdb reanalysed the 5' RACE reads using MiXCR and keeps one entry per CDR3 protein. The table has about 630,000 distinct CDR3 sequences, roughly 21% seen once. CDR3 length equals 14 residues. V lost 5 bases and J 4 bases, leaving 15 bases between the germline ends. Per germline, CDR1 SQVTM and CDR2 ANQGSEA. This clonotype came up a few times. Sequencing was carried out using blood. The rearrangement links TRBV29-1 to TRBJ2-1, with a tentative D call TRBD1 (5 bases). The clonotype originates from a man between 65 and 85 years old in good health. The CDR3 region is CSVLGATRYNEQFF. The CDR3 DNA follows: TGCAGCGTTCTAGGGGCTACAAGATACAATGAGCAGTTCTTC.